The T cell receptor (beta chain) under discussion was sequenced for a study of patients and donors after allogeneic stem cell transplantation. The CDR3 sequence is 15 residues long. Trimming removed 3 bases at V and 0 bases at J, with 9 bases between. Per germline, CDR1 SGHTA and CDR2 FQGNSA. TCRdb processed the RT-PCR reads anew with MiXCR; each CDR3 protein has one entry. The sample lists about 410,000 distinct CDR3 sequences, around 15% seen once, with 7.2% in the top ten. This clonotype has a handful of counts. The sequencing sample was made of blood, either unsorted or a sorted T cell fraction (not recorded which). The sequence came from a human donor who was either an allogeneic HSCT recipient or a stem cell or donor lymphocyte infusion donor (not recorded which). It is not recorded whose cells these are; they may come from a transplant donor. This chain uses TRBV7-2 with TRBJ2-4; D uncertain. In DNA, the CDR3 is TGTGCCAGCAGCTTGGGTCTTCTAGCCAAAAACATTCAGTACTTC. This translates into CASSLGLLAKNIQYF. The entire variable domain, with the rest obtained from reference TRBV7-2 and TRBJ2-4, is as follows: GAGVSQSPSNKVTEKGKDVELRCDPISGHTALYWYRQSLGQGLEFLIYFQGNSAPDKSGLPSDRFSAERTGGSVSTLTIQRTQQEDSAVYLCASSLGLLAKNIQYFGAGTRLSVL.